This T cell receptor beta chain was observed in a study of T cells in Graves' hyperthyroidism and ophthalmopathy. Using RNA transcripts as the source, TCR beta CDR3 regions were amplified. The primer set for the first-round RT-PCR of the TCR CDR3 was HTBI. A single record per CDR3 protein comes from TCRdb applying MiXCR to the multiplex PCR reads. The sample carries about 570,000 distinct CDR3 sequences, around 45% recorded once. The CDR3 is made up of 14 amino acids. CDR1 and CDR2 from the germline V gene are SGHRS and YFSETQ. General study results and limits: Within blood appeared most thyroid clonotypes that had expanded above 0.001.

With regard to this clonotype: Its cognate antigen is unknown. Its ends do not fully match the called genes, so a read error is possible.

The rearrangement joins TRBV5-1 to TRBJ1-5; D may be TRBD1 (5 bases). The TCR was taken from an adult woman with Graves' disease, either hyperthyroidism or ophthalmopathy (not recorded which). Sequenced sample: peripheral blood or thyroid tissue (not recorded which). CDR3 DNA sequence: TGTGCCAGCAGCTTGGTGGCGGGGGAACAGCCCCAGCATTTT. It is translated as CASSLVAGEQPQHF.